Listed below are T cell receptor beta chains from one sample, sequenced in a study of T cell repertoires in cytomegalovirus infection. One entry per CDR3 protein results from TCRdb running MiXCR on the reads. The sample has roughly 300,000 distinct CDR3 sequences; 20% to 30% are singletons. The sequencing sample was made of PBMCs. The origin of the receptors is a human donor in good health (CMV status not recorded). Some clones in this sample may be carry-over from other donors' samples. The CDR3 runs from the conserved cysteine through the conserved F or W. The D gene is left open where the match is weak. Size values are once, few and many counts, or a class for expanded clones, and some rows have none.

V: TRBV2; D: -; J: TRBJ1-4; size: -; CDR3: CASYRGRLEKLFF
V: TRBV20-1; D: -; J: TRBJ2-3; size: -; CDR3: CSARSGSLGNTQYF
V: TRBV6-5; D: -; J: TRBJ2-3; size: many; CDR3: CASSYGGQIDTQYF
V: TRBV28; D: -; J: TRBJ2-6; size: few; CDR3: CASSLTGISSGANVLTF
V: TRBV19; D: -; J: TRBJ1-1; size: few; CDR3: CASSIGHVMNTEAFF
V: TRBV2; D: TRBD2; J: TRBJ2-2; size: -; CDR3: CASTGTGLAGGSRAGELFF
V: TRBV7-3; D: -; J: TRBJ1-2; size: -; CDR3: CASSLLGFGGYTF
V: TRBV28; D: -; J: TRBJ2-7; size: -; CDR3: CASTGTIYEQYF
V: TRBV7-2; D: -; J: TRBJ2-5; size: many; CDR3: CASSPGWQTQYF
V: TRBV27; D: -; J: TRBJ2-7; size: few; CDR3: CASRQTRLAYEQYF
V: TRBV29-1; D: -; J: TRBJ2-1; size: -; CDR3: CSVVAGLTQFF
V: TRBV7-9; D: -; J: TRBJ1-4; size: -; CDR3: CASSTKWGDNETLFF
V: TRBV4-3; D: TRBD1; J: TRBJ1-6; size: -; CDR3: CASSQDLRQGISPLHF
V: TRBV20-1; D: -; J: TRBJ2-6; size: -; CDR3: CSARERNSGANVLTF
V: TRBV5-6; D: TRBD1; J: TRBJ1-5; size: once; CDR3: CASSLGQGLNQPQHF
V: TRBV28; D: -; J: TRBJ1-3; size: many; CDR3: CASKDQGEGNTIYF
V: TRBV11-2; D: -; J: TRBJ1-2; size: many; CDR3: CASSFGAYGYTF
V: TRBV7-6; D: -; J: TRBJ2-1; size: -; CDR3: CASSLKTRAAEQFF
V: TRBV6-2/TRBV6-3; D: TRBD2; J: TRBJ2-1; size: -; CDR3: CASSWGTSNGDEQFF
V: TRBV6-5; D: -; J: TRBJ1-2; size: few; CDR3: CASSYYREDNYGYTF
V: TRBV7-2; D: -; J: TRBJ1-2; size: -; CDR3: CASSSMTANYGYTF
V: TRBV20-1; D: TRBD2; J: TRBJ2-1; size: many; CDR3: CSVREVHNEQFF
V: TRBV28; D: -; J: TRBJ1-1; size: few; CDR3: CASTQPQGTEAFF
V: TRBV6-1; D: -; J: TRBJ1-2; size: many; CDR3: CASSESGTNYGYTF
V: TRBV7-3; D: -; J: TRBJ2-1; size: -; CDR3: CASRKNKDEQFF
V: TRBV29-1; D: TRBD1; J: TRBJ2-3; size: few; CDR3: CSVALTGVVDTQYF
V: TRBV6-2/TRBV6-3; D: TRBD1; J: TRBJ2-7; size: many; CDR3: CASSHPTGTYEQYF
V: TRBV28; D: TRBD1; J: TRBJ1-2; size: few; CDR3: CASGPGQANYGYTF
V: TRBV28; D: TRBD1; J: TRBJ1-6; size: few; CDR3: CASSSYDRGRNSPLHF
V: TRBV9; D: -; J: TRBJ2-1; size: few; CDR3: CASSVADGPYNEQFF
V: TRBV5-1; D: TRBD1; J: TRBJ1-1; size: -; CDR3: CASSFPGQVEAFF
V: TRBV29-1; D: -; J: TRBJ2-7; size: -; CDR3: CSVLGSTAYEQYF
V: TRBV7-2; D: TRBD2; J: TRBJ2-7; size: many; CDR3: CASSLGGRASEQYF
V: TRBV28; D: TRBD2; J: TRBJ2-3; size: -; CDR3: CASTAGSGGGGDTQYF
V: TRBV7-2; D: TRBD2; J: TRBJ2-5; size: many; CDR3: CASTMMGSSGETQYF
V: TRBV29-1; D: -; J: TRBJ2-2; size: once; CDR3: CSVAESAGELFF
V: TRBV11-3; D: TRBD1; J: TRBJ1-1; size: few; CDR3: CASSMTGWNTEAFF
V: TRBV5-5; D: -; J: TRBJ2-5; size: -; CDR3: CASSLESGAGRETQYF
V: TRBV7-2; D: TRBD2; J: TRBJ2-7; size: many; CDR3: CASSSSSGSFYEQYF
V: TRBV28; D: TRBD1; J: TRBJ2-1; size: few; CDR3: CASSKTGTGRANEQFF
V: TRBV12-3/TRBV12-4; D: TRBD2; J: TRBJ2-1; size: large; CDR3: CASSPAGLAGGASNEQFF
V: TRBV6-5; D: TRBD1; J: TRBJ1-2; size: many; CDR3: CASSYIGQGAAANYGYTF
V: TRBV28; D: TRBD1; J: TRBJ2-7; size: -; CDR3: CASSQNPGQGWF
V: TRBV20-1; D: TRBD2; J: TRBJ2-5; size: -; CDR3: CSARDERGLQETQYF
V: TRBV20-1; D: -; J: TRBJ2-3; size: -; CDR3: CSASPGVDTQYF
V: TRBV19; D: TRBD2; J: TRBJ2-1; size: -; CDR3: CATLAGGSYNEQFF
V: TRBV7-9; D: -; J: TRBJ2-7; size: many; CDR3: CASSASGYEQYF
V: TRBV5-4; D: -; J: TRBJ2-3; size: few; CDR3: CASSPPGTKADTQYF
V: TRBV7-2; D: -; J: TRBJ2-3; size: -; CDR3: CASSPDRGDTDTQYF
V: TRBV10-3; D: -; J: TRBJ2-2; size: few; CDR3: CAISESRDTGELFF
V: TRBV6-2/TRBV6-3; D: TRBD2; J: TRBJ2-5; size: -; CDR3: CASSCRLAGPQETQYF
V: TRBV5-1; D: -; J: TRBJ1-5; size: -; CDR3: CASSLDSNSNQPQHF
V: TRBV6-2/TRBV6-3; D: TRBD2; J: TRBJ2-7; size: few; CDR3: CASSPRGLADYEQYF
V: TRBV12-3/TRBV12-4; D: -; J: TRBJ2-1; size: many; CDR3: CASRRQFNEQFF